This passage covers 7 T cell receptor beta chains from one sample sequenced in a study of CD8 T cells in Susac syndrome. Random hexamers were used to reverse transcribe an amount of 0.5 to 1 ug RNA. TCRdb used MiXCR to reprocess the immunoSEQ multiplex PCR reads, holding one entry per CDR3 protein. The sample comprises 150,000 to 200,000 distinct CDR3 sequences, under 95% of which are singletons, and roughly 0.11% rests with the top ten. Sequences were obtained from CD4+ T cells from PBMCs. The receptors derive from a human donor with Susac syndrome.

This clonotype was recorded once. The chain has TRBV4-2 and TRBJ1-2; TRBD1 matches 7 bases. The ends lost 0 bases at V and 6 bases at J; junction bases unmatched: 4. Germline V gives CDR1 LGHNA, CDR2 YNFKEQ. This CDR3 is 14 amino acids long. CDR3 amino acids: CASSQERTGDGYTF. CDR3 DNA sequence: TGTGCCAGCAGCCAAGAGCGAACAGGGGATGGCTACACCTTC.

A few counts support this clonotype. The J gene is TRBJ2-7, the V gene TRBV5-1, with TRBD2 as a possible D gene (6 bases). There are 15 residues in the CDR3. Germline V gene sequence: CDR1 SGHRS, CDR2 YFSETQ. The V end lost 0 bases, the J end lost 5 bases, and 15 bases lay between the germline ends. DNA of the CDR3: TGCGCCAGCAGCTTGGCCGCGGGGTTGATGAACGAGCAGTACTTC. Encoded protein: CASSLAAGLMNEQYF.

Note on this clonotype: One end of the junction is discordant with germline, which a read error may explain. The gene calls are TRBV11-2 and TRBJ2-5, with D hard to call. The CDR3 consists of 11 residues. The germline CDR1 and CDR2 sequences are SGHAT and FQNNGV. The CDR3 loop reads CASSLNGAPNF. Written as DNA, the CDR3 is TGTGCCAGCAGCTTAAATGGTGCTCCCAACTTC.

J is TRBJ2-7 and V is TRBV29-1; D possibly matches TRBD1 or TRBD2 (5 bases each). Trimming took off 4 bases at V and 5 bases at J, with 12 bases between the two ends. The CDR3 is made up of 12 amino acids. Looked up from germline, CDR1 is SQVTM and CDR2 is ANQGSEA. CDR3 nucleotides: TGCAGCGTTGGGGACCCCGGGGACGAGCAGTACTTC. Its translation: CSVGDPGDEQYF.

The table lists this clonotype with a count of one. V and J are TRBV20-1 and TRBJ2-7, with TRBD2 matching over 9 bases. The CDR3 runs 15 residues. CDR1 and CDR2 from the germline V gene are DFQATT and SNEGSKA (reference sequence). With V trimmed by 0 bases and J by 1 base, 4 bases remained unmatched. The CDR3 loop reads CSARDFSGGSYEQYF. The CDR3 DNA follows: TGCAGTGCTAGAGATTTTAGCGGGGGATCCTACGAGCAGTACTTC.

The chain uses TRBV7-9 and TRBJ1-2; 8 positions match TRBD1. CDR3 length: 16 residues. V trimming: 0 bases; J trimming: 3 bases; junction bases outside the gene matches: 6. Germline V gene sequence: CDR1 SEHNR, CDR2 FQNEAQ (reference sequence). DNA for the CDR3: TGTGCCAGCAGCTTAGCAAGGCAGGGGGCAGACTATGGCTACACCTTC. Its translation is CASSLARQGADYGYTF.

The chain combines TRBV15 with TRBJ2-1, with a possible D match to TRBD1 (5 bases). CDR3 length: 15 amino acids. The germline CDR1 and CDR2 sequences are LNHNV and YYDKDF (reference sequence). The V gene lost 1 base and the J gene lost 2 bases, with 9 bases spanning the gap. DNA of the CDR3: TGTGCCACCAGCAGAGGGGGCGCCGCCTACAATGAGCAGTTCTTC. Translation: CATSRGGAAYNEQFF.